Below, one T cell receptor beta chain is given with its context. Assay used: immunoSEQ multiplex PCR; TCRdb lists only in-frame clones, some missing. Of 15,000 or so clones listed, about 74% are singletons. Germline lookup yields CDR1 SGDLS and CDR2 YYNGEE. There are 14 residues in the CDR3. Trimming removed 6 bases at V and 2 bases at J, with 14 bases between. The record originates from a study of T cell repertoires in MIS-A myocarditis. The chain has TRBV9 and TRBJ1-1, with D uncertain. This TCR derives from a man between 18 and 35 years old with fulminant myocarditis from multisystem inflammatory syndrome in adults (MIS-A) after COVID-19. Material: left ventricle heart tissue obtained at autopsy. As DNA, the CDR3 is TGTGCCAGCACCAAGTCGGGTCGCAACACTGAAGCTTTCTTT. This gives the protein CASTKSGRNTEAFF.